The rows below give T cell receptor beta chains drawn from one sample of a study of tumor and adjacent non-tumor tissue in lung cancer. TCRdb ran MiXCR on the multiplex PCR reads and lists one entry per CDR3 protein. The sample has over 40,000 distinct CDR3 sequences; roughly 62% are singletons. Source material: distant non-tumor lung tissue. Every receptor here comes from a woman aged 40 to 50 with non-small cell lung cancer. CDR3s leave out the opening cysteine and the closing phenylalanine or tryptophan.

CDR3 length: 14
V gene: TRBV25-1
CDR3 protein: ASSEWLGASTDTQY

CDR3 length: 14
V gene: TRBV12-3/TRBV12-4
CDR3 protein: ASNLALVGGTDTQY

CDR3 length: 13
V gene: TRBV10-3
CDR3 protein: AISPGTGSSQPQH

CDR3 length: 12
V gene: TRBV7-9
CDR3 protein: ASSLGQRPYEQY

CDR3 length: 13
V gene: TRBV11-2
CDR3 protein: ASSLASGSSSPFH

CDR3 length: 12
V gene: TRBV11-3
CDR3 protein: ASSLHRGDTEAF

CDR3 length: 12
V gene: TRBV11-2
CDR3 protein: ASSLDRAKNIQY

CDR3 length: 12
V gene: TRBV5-4
CDR3 protein: ASSLDGGQEKPS

CDR3 length: 13
V gene: TRBV11-2
CDR3 protein: ASSGEGSGANVPT

CDR3 length: 11
V gene: TRBV29-1
CDR3 protein: SVEDRQGAEAF

CDR3 length: 11
V gene: TRBV12-3/TRBV12-4
CDR3 protein: AIRDSNTGELF

CDR3 length: 13
V gene: TRBV6-1
CDR3 protein: ASSEFGRGNTEAF

CDR3 length: 12
V gene: TRBV11-2
CDR3 protein: ASSLRLHQEAQY

CDR3 length: 14
V gene: TRBV6-5
CDR3 protein: ASSRSTTANTGELF

CDR3 length: 10
V gene: TRBV12-3/TRBV12-4
CDR3 protein: ASRYRGETQY

CDR3 length: 11
V gene: TRBV6-1
CDR3 protein: TSSEGGQNVQY

CDR3 length: 17
V gene: TRBV28
CDR3 protein: ASRDRDRGLAVGNQPQH

CDR3 length: 14
V gene: TRBV4-1
CDR3 protein: VSNHLGMANTGELF

CDR3 length: 12
V gene: TRBV28
CDR3 protein: ASSWLAGYNEQF